This T cell receptor beta chain appears in the sequencing data of a study of T cell changes during pregnancy in multiple sclerosis. J lost 5 bases, V lost 4 bases, and 9 bases had no gene match. In germline, CDR1 is SGHNT, CDR2 YYREEE (reference sequence). CDR3 length: 14 residues. TCRdb's table, derived via immunoSEQ multiplex PCR, lists solely in-frame clones and lacks some. Found here are under 65,000 clones, approximately 91% of them singletons; the top ten hold less than 0.6%. The sample was CD4+ T cells from peripheral blood mononuclear cells, taken in the third trimester of pregnancy. The receptor was derived from a female donor with multiple sclerosis, enrolled in a pregnancy study. This sequence joins TRBV5-4 and TRBJ2-7; 7 bases match TRBD1. This CDR3 is CASSAPGQQDEQYF. CDR3 DNA sequence: TGTGCCAGCAGCGCGCCGGGACAGCAAGACGAGCAGTACTTC.